Following are 18 T cell receptor beta chains from one sample sequenced in a study of spatial heterogeneity in lung cancer. TCRdb processed the 5' RACE reads anew with MiXCR; each CDR3 protein has one entry. Altogether 48,000 or so distinct CDR3 sequences are present, roughly 5% being singletons, with the ten largest covering approximately 10%. Indicated time point: sample taken at primary tumor resection. The sample was PBMCs, taken at surgery. The receptors stem from a male donor with early-stage non-small cell lung cancer.

With respect to this clonotype: This may be a read error: a much more frequent sequence differs by one nucleotide. The chain has TRBV18 and TRBJ1-6; D is perhaps TRBD1 (5 bases). Germline-derived CDR1 and CDR2 are KGHSH and LQKENI. The ends were cut back, 4 bases at V and 11 bases at J, with 24 bases in the middle. The CDR3 has 17 residues. Here the CDR3 DNA reads TGTGCCAGCTCACTATTTGTCCCGGGGCCTACTGACACACCCCTCCACTTT. The encoded protein is CASSLFVPGPTDTPLHF.

This clonotype was counted at least ten times. CDR3 residues: CASSLYPRLVGFHNEQFF. The CDR3 DNA follows: TGTGCCAGCAGTTTATACCCCAGACTAGTGGGGTTCCACAATGAGCAGTTCTTC. The rearrangement links TRBV28 to TRBJ2-1; a possible D gene is TRBD2 (6 bases). The CDR3 runs to 18 residues. The ends were cut back, 1 base at V and 5 bases at J, with 21 bases in the middle. Germline loops: CDR1 MDHEN, CDR2 SYDVKM.

This clonotype was observed at least ten times. CDR3 coding DNA: TGTGCCAGCAGTTCGGGGACAGGGCAAGAGACCCAGTACTTC. Translating gives CASSSGTGQETQYF. The chain joins TRBV12-3 or TRBV12-4 to TRBJ2-5, with 9 bases aligning to TRBD1. CDR3 length: 14 residues. V dropped 4 bases and J dropped 2; count of bases not matched to a gene: 2.

This clonotype was found many times. The rearrangement joins TRBV12-5 to TRBJ1-1; no firm D call. The CDR3 sequence is 11 residues long. Germline CDR1 is LGHNT and CDR2 is FRNRAP. The V gene lost 1 base and the J gene lost 6 bases, with 3 bases spanning the gap. CDR3 coding DNA: TGTGCTAGTGGTTTGGGACCTGAAGCTTTCTTT. It is translated as CASGLGPEAFF.

This clonotype appeared many times. The CDR3 region has the DNA TGTGCCAGCAGTTTTGTGGCAGCTACAGATACGCAGTATTTT. Its translation is CASSFVAATDTQYF. The chain joins TRBV27 to TRBJ2-3; unclear D gene. Trimming stripped 3 bases from V and 3 bases from J, with 10 bases between. The CDR3 runs to 14 residues. Germline CDR1 is MNHEY and CDR2 is SMNVEV (reference sequence).

This clonotype is termed medium-sized (0.01 to 0.1%). The chain is built from TRBV12-3 or TRBV12-4 and TRBJ2-7; 13 nucleotides line up with TRBD2. The CDR3 has 15 amino acids. V gave up 6 bases and J gave up 2 bases; unmatched junction bases: 4. DNA for the CDR3: TGTGCCAGCAGCCCTGGACTAGCGGGAGCCTACGAGCAGTACTTC. This sequence encodes CASSPGLAGAYEQYF.

This clonotype was recorded many times. V and J are TRBV20-1 and TRBJ2-3; TRBD2 aligns across 8 bases. V was pared by 1 base and J by 2 bases, with 8 bases of the junction left unmatched. This CDR3 comprises 16 residues. Germline-derived CDR1 and CDR2 are DFQATT and SNEGSKA (reference sequence). The CDR3 region is CSARGGSGRPTDTQYF. The CDR3 nucleotides read TGCAGTGCTAGAGGGGGGAGCGGGAGACCCACAGATACGCAGTATTTT.

The sample holds many counts of this clonotype. The gene calls are TRBV20-1 and TRBJ2-3, with 12 bases lining up with TRBD2. The CDR3 covers 13 residues. Germline lookup yields CDR1 DFQATT and CDR2 SNEGSKA (reference sequence). The CDR3 nucleotides are TGCAGCGCCACGACTAGCGGGAGAAATACGCAGTATTTT. It is translated as CSATTSGRNTQYF.

This chain links TRBV20-1 with TRBJ2-7; a possible D gene is TRBD1 (6 bases). Germline V gene sequence: CDR1 DFQATT, CDR2 SNEGSKA (reference sequence). Between the trimmed V and J ends, which lost 2 bases and 4 bases, there was a span of 12 bases. CDR3 length: 13 residues. The CDR3 DNA reads TGCAGTGCTAGACAGGGGCAGGGGTACGAGCAGTACTTC. Protein product: CSARQGQGYEQYF.

This clonotype was seen many times. The chain uses TRBV5-1 and TRBJ2-2; D possibly uses TRBD1 or TRBD2 (5 bases each). CDR3 size: 16 residues. Germline V gives CDR1 SGHRS, CDR2 YFSETQ. The V end lost 1 base, the J end lost 3 bases, and 13 bases lay between the germline ends. The CDR3 loop is CASSLRGQGDTGELFF. The CDR3 DNA is TGCGCCAGCAGCTTGAGAGGCCAGGGAGACACCGGGGAGCTGTTTTTT.

At least ten counts were recorded for this clonotype. This chain connects TRBV7-9 to TRBJ1-1; no reliable D call. There are 15 residues in the CDR3. Germline loops: CDR1 SEHNR, CDR2 FQNEAQ (reference sequence). Trimming left V 5 bases short and J 0 bases short, with 13 bases between. The CDR3 loop is CASSPQTLLNTEAFF. In nucleotides, the CDR3 is TGTGCCAGCAGCCCGCAGACACTACTGAACACTGAAGCTTTCTTT.

The chain couples TRBV20-1 to TRBJ2-5; 10 bases agree with TRBD2. The junction had 10 bases not matched to a gene; V was cut back by 0 bases and J by 6 bases. The CDR3 runs 16 residues. Per germline, CDR1 DFQATT and CDR2 SNEGSKA (reference sequence). In nucleotides, the CDR3 is TGCAGTGCTAGAGATCTCCTAGCGGGAGTTATACAGACCCAGTACTTC. The encoded protein is CSARDLLAGVIQTQYF.

The J gene is TRBJ1-4, the V gene TRBV6-5; possible D gene TRBD1, 5 bases. The CDR3 totals 14 residues. Germline values: CDR1 MNHEY, CDR2 SVGAGI. Trimming cost V 6 bases and J 6 bases, with 14 bases left between them. CDR3 protein: CASSPGTSDEKLFF. The CDR3 DNA reads as TGTGCCAGCAGCCCCGGGACTTCGGATGAAAAACTGTTTTTT.

This clonotype was observed at least ten times. V gene TRBV2 combines with J gene TRBJ1-5; no clear D. Trimming pared 3 bases from V and 2 bases from J, leaving 8 bases between. Germline assignment: CDR1 SNHLY and CDR2 FYNNEI. The CDR3 sequence is 14 residues long. The CDR3 DNA follows: TGTGCCAGCAGTGACCGCGTGGGCAATCAGCCCCAGCATTTT. It is translated as CASSDRVGNQPQHF. The variable domain in full, completed from reference TRBV2 and TRBJ1-5, reads EPEVTQTPSHQVTQMGQEVILRCVPISNHLYFYWYRQILGQKVEFLVSFYNNEISEKSEIFDDQFSVERPDGSNFTLKIRSTKLEDSAMYFCASSDRVGNQPQHFGDGTRLSIL.

In its sample, this clonotype was seen many times. This chain uses TRBV6-4 with TRBJ2-7, with 8 bases fitting TRBD1. With 6 bases clipped from V and 3 bases from J, the junction kept 13 bases outside the gene matches. The germline V gene has CDR1 MRHNA and CDR2 SNTAGT. The CDR3 has 16 residues. The CDR3 DNA sequence: TGTGCCAGCAGGGAAGTACTGGGACAGGAGGACTACGAGCAGTACTTC. Its protein is CASREVLGQEDYEQYF.

The table lists this clonotype with many counts. The chain carries TRBV5-4 and TRBJ2-5; 8 nucleotides line up with TRBD2. V lost 0 bases and J lost 2; bases outside the gene matches: 3. The CDR3 totals 15 residues. Germline V gene lookup returns CDR1 SGHNT and CDR2 YYREEE (reference sequence). In DNA form, the CDR3 reads TGTGCCAGCAGCTTGGGTGGGACTAGACAAGAGACCCAGTACTTC. Its protein is CASSLGGTRQETQYF. The entire variable domain, with the rest obtained from reference TRBV5-4 and TRBJ2-5, is as follows: ETGVTQSPTHLIKTRGQQVTLRCSSQSGHNTVSWYQQALGQGPQFIFQYYREEENGRGNFPPRFSGLQFPNYSSELNVNALELDDSALYLCASSLGGTRQETQYFGPGTRLLVL.

This clonotype was counted between two and nine times. J is TRBJ2-1 and V is TRBV11-2; 7 bases line up with TRBD1. CDR3 length equals 14 residues. V lost 1 base to trimming and J lost 8 bases; unmatched junction nucleotides: 5. Germline V gene data show CDR1 as SGHAT and CDR2 as FQNNGV. For the CDR3, the DNA is TGTGCCAGCAGCTTAGCGACAGGGACCCATGAGCAGTTCTTC. Translating gives CASSLATGTHEQFF.

This clonotype occurred many times. The chain recombines TRBV10-3 with TRBJ2-1; 7 nucleotides line up with TRBD2. This CDR3 is 15 amino acids long. V lost 4 bases, J lost 0 bases, and 3 bases stayed unmatched. Germline lookup yields CDR1 ENHRY and CDR2 SYGVKD. The CDR3 nucleotides read TGTGCCATCAGTGGGACTAGTAGCTCCTACAATGAGCAGTTCTTC. It specifies CAISGTSSSYNEQFF.